The clone carrying this T cell receptor beta chain was observed many times. Its antigen remains unidentified. The sample originates from a study of early T cells in non-severe SARS-CoV-2 infection. Study-level background: Investigators sequenced bulk RNA drawn from unsorted whole blood, and chains remained unpaired. Whole-study findings and limits: Database matching using VDJdb favored anti-spike CD8 responses, with private and CD4 specificities left missing.

Germline CDR1 KGHSH, CDR2 LQKENI. After removal of 0 bases from V and 11 bases from J, the junction contained 6 bases not matched to a gene. The CDR3 loop spans 13 amino acids. Separate cDNA molecules each had unique molecular identifiers attached to them. TCRdb called the 5' RACE reads again in MiXCR, with one record for every CDR3 protein. Seen here are 25,000 to 30,000 distinct CDR3 sequences, about 5.7% observed once, and the top ten hold 5% to 7%. Specimen: whole blood. This receptor was taken from an adult who was a healthcare worker with PCR-confirmed SARS-CoV-2 infection or an uninfected control (not recorded which). This chain joins TRBV18 and TRBJ1-1, with TRBD1 matching over 7 bases. CDR3: CASSPPPQGVAFF. CDR3 in DNA: TGTGCCAGCTCACCACCGCCCCAGGGGGTCGCTTTCTTT. The whole variable domain, remainder taken from reference TRBV18 and TRBJ1-1, is NAGVMQNPRHLVRRRGQEARLRCSPMKGHSHVYWYRQLPEEGLKFMVYLQKENIIDESGMPKERFSAEFPKEGPSILRIQQVVRGDSAAYFCASSPPPQGVAFFGQGTRLTVV.